A single sample is the source of the 25 T cell receptor beta chains below, sequenced in a study of shared clonotypes between healthy human individuals. The assay was immunoSEQ multiplex PCR, and TCRdb's table has in-frame clones only and misses some. Of 2.3 million or so clones in the sample, approximately 93% were seen once. The sequenced sample was naive CD4+ T cells from PBMCs. Subset reported: CD45RA+ positively selected. Every receptor here comes from a man between 18 and 29 years old in good health. Some clones in this sample may be carry-over from other donors' samples.

A remark on this clone: This CDR3 is also generated by other DNA sequences in the sample. The gene calls are TRBV6-1 and TRBJ2-5; TRBD2 agrees at 14 bases. Germline CDR1 is MNHNS and CDR2 is SASEGT. The CDR3 has 16 amino acids. After removal of 4 bases from V and 1 base from J, the junction contained 2 bases not matched to a gene. The CDR3 DNA sequence: TGTGCCAGCAGTGTAGGACTAGCGGGAGGCCAAGAGACCCAGTACTTC. Protein: CASSVGLAGGQETQYF.

V usage is TRBV5-6 and J usage is TRBJ2-5; D might be TRBD2 (5 bases). The germline V gene encodes CDR1 SGHDT and CDR2 YYEEEE. This CDR3 is built from 15 residues. The V gene lost 0 bases and the J gene lost 1 base, with 10 bases spanning the gap. CDR3 region: CASSLGPGSQETQYF. CDR3 nucleotides: TGTGCCAGCAGCTTGGGTCCTGGGAGCCAAGAGACCCAGTACTTC.

The chain has TRBV11-1 and TRBJ2-5, with 10 bases fitting TRBD1. This CDR3 is built from 16 residues. Germline V lookup: CDR1 SGHAT, CDR2 FQDESV (reference sequence). V shed 1 base, J shed 4 bases, and the junction held 6 bases outside the gene matches. The CDR3 nucleotides read TGTGCCAGCAGCTTAGTCGGGGGGACAGGGGCAGAGACCCAGTACTTC. This codes for CASSLVGGTGAETQYF.

The chain recombines TRBV7-9 with TRBJ1-1; D is undetermined. Germline CDR1 reads SEHNR; CDR2 reads FQNEAQ (reference sequence). The CDR3 totals 12 residues. Trimming left V 4 bases short and J 7 bases short, with 10 bases between. The DNA for the CDR3 is TGTGCCAGCAGCTCGAGGGTAGTTGAAGCTTTCTTT. Its translation is CASSSRVVEAFF.

The V and J genes are TRBV7-2 and TRBJ2-4; TRBD2 aligns across 12 bases. Germline CDR1 reads SGHTA; CDR2 reads FQGNSA. J gave up 8 bases and V 5 bases, and 13 bases lay outside the gene matches. CDR3 size: 17 residues. CDR3 in amino acids: CASSKASGRGPVDIQYF. The CDR3 nucleotides read TGTGCCAGCAGCAAAGCTAGCGGGAGGGGGCCGGTTGACATTCAGTACTTC.

The chain combines TRBV7-9 with TRBJ2-1; 13 bases map to TRBD2. The CDR3 is made up of 16 amino acids. J was trimmed by 6 bases and V by 7 bases; bases with no gene match: 9. Germline lookup yields CDR1 SEHNR and CDR2 FQNEAQ (reference sequence). The CDR3 loop is CASTPRGLAGVNEQFF. CDR3 nucleotides: TGTGCCAGCACCCCGCGAGGACTAGCGGGAGTCAATGAGCAGTTCTTC.

In its sample, this clone was seen a few times. Other DNA variants within this sample encode the same CDR3. The chain uses TRBV19 and TRBJ1-1; D may be TRBD1 (6 bases). V was trimmed by 3 bases and J by 5 bases, leaving 10 bases between them. The CDR3 runs 13 residues. Germline CDR1 is LNHDA and CDR2 is SQIVND (reference sequence). The CDR3, as DNA: TGTGCCAGTAGTATCAGGGGCCGGACTGAAGCTTTCTTT. Its protein product is CASSIRGRTEAFF.

The chain employs TRBV27 and TRBJ2-7; D is unresolved. There are 11 residues in the CDR3. Per germline, CDR1 MNHEY and CDR2 SMNVEV (reference sequence). V was pared by 3 bases and J by 5 bases, with 5 bases between. DNA for the CDR3: TGTGCCAGCAGTTTGGGTCACGAGCAGTACTTC. Translating gives CASSLGHEQYF.

The chain couples TRBV29-1 to TRBJ2-7; TRBD1 aligns across 7 bases. V shed 2 bases, J shed 7 bases, and the junction held 11 bases outside the gene matches. The CDR3 has 14 residues. CDR1 and CDR2 (germline): SQVTM, ANQGSEA. CDR3 residues: CSVETQTGPREQYF. The DNA of the CDR3 is TGCAGCGTTGAAACTCAGACAGGGCCTAGGGAGCAGTACTTC.

This clone has more than one count but fewer than ten. The chain employs TRBV5-1 and TRBJ1-5; possible D gene TRBD1, 5 bases. Germline V gene lookup returns CDR1 SGHRS and CDR2 YFSETQ. Trimming shortened V by 4 bases and J by 3 bases, and 14 bases separated the two germline ends. The CDR3 contains 15 residues. CDR3 sequence (DNA): TGCGCCAGCAGCCGGGACCCCGTAGTCAATCAGCCCCAGCATTTT. Translating it yields CASSRDPVVNQPQHF.

CDR3: CASSLDQGYSPLHF. Here the CDR3 DNA reads TGTGCCAGCAGCTTGGACCAGGGGTATTCACCCCTCCACTTT. V gene TRBV5-8 combines with J gene TRBJ1-6; D is perhaps TRBD1 (6 bases). The CDR3 loop spans 14 amino acids. The germline V gene has CDR1 SGHTS and CDR2 YDEGEE. V gave up 0 bases and J gave up 8 bases, with 9 bases separating them.

The gene calls are TRBV19 and TRBJ1-5, with D tentatively TRBD1 (5 bases). The CDR3 runs 16 residues. V lost 5 bases to trimming and J lost 4 bases, with 18 bases between them. Germline V gives CDR1 LNHDA, CDR2 SQIVND (reference sequence). CDR3 DNA sequence: TGTGCCAGTAGTGCTAAGACGGTGGGACGGAATCAGCCCCAGCATTTT. It codes for CASSAKTVGRNQPQHF.

V gene TRBV15 combines with J gene TRBJ1-1, with D possibly matching TRBD1 (6 bases). The length of the CDR3 is 15 residues. The germline V gene has CDR1 LNHNV and CDR2 YYDKDF (reference sequence). V was trimmed by 2 bases and J by 2 bases, leaving 12 bases between them. The CDR3 is CATSRRGGENTEAFF. The CDR3 region has the DNA TGTGCCACCAGCAGAAGAGGGGGGGAAAACACTGAAGCTTTCTTT.

J is TRBJ2-7 and V is TRBV9; 7 nucleotides agree with TRBD1. The CDR3 totals 14 residues. Trimming took 2 bases from V and 5 from J; bases not matched to a gene: 7. The germline CDR1 and CDR2 sequences are SGDLS and YYNGEE. The CDR3 bases are TGTGCCAGCAGCGTTAGATTAACAGGGGACGAGCAGTACTTC. Amino acids: CASSVRLTGDEQYF.

The genes are TRBV6-1 and TRBJ1-5, with D maybe TRBD1 (6 bases). Germline V lookup: CDR1 MNHNS, CDR2 SASEGT. The V and J ends lost 8 bases and 8 bases respectively, with 13 bases between them. The CDR3 totals 12 residues. Written as DNA, the CDR3 is TGTGCCAGCGGCGGTCCAGGGGAGCCCCAGCATTTT. This sequence encodes CASGGPGEPQHF.

This chain connects TRBV6-4 to TRBJ2-1; 12 bases fit TRBD2. Germline loops: CDR1 MRHNA, CDR2 SNTAGT. The CDR3 is 15 amino acids. Trimming cost V 5 bases and J 3 bases; bases outside gene matches: 2. The CDR3 region is CASSSTSGSYNEQFF. The CDR3 DNA sequence: TGTGCCAGCAGTTCGACTAGCGGGAGCTACAATGAGCAGTTCTTC.

The chain uses TRBV5-1 and TRBJ2-1; unclear D gene. CDR3 length equals 12 residues. The ends were cut back, 4 bases at V and 9 bases at J, with 11 bases in the middle. Germline loops: CDR1 SGHRS, CDR2 YFSETQ. The CDR3 DNA reads as TGCGCCAGCAGCCTCCAGTTGGGTGAGCAGTTCTTC. Translation gives CASSLQLGEQFF. The full variable domain, its missing parts supplied by reference TRBV5-1 and TRBJ2-1, is KAGVTQTPRYLIKTRGQQVTLSCSPISGHRSVSWYQQTPGQGLQFLFEYFSETQRNKGNFPGRFSGRQFSNSRSEMNVSTLELGDSALYLCASSLQLGEQFFGPGTRLTVL.

The rearrangement joins TRBV18 to TRBJ2-7, with D unresolved. Deletions cut 1 base from V and 4 bases from J, with 17 bases between. Germline V gives CDR1 KGHSH, CDR2 LQKENI. The CDR3 extends over 16 amino acids. CDR3 region: CASSPLILGPTYEQYF. For the CDR3, the DNA is TGTGCCAGCTCACCACTGATCTTAGGGCCGACTTACGAGCAGTACTTC.

The chain couples TRBV18 to TRBJ1-3, with D tentatively TRBD1 (5 bases). There are 17 residues in the CDR3. The ends were cut back, 6 bases at V and 0 bases at J, with 18 bases in the middle. Germline V gene lookup returns CDR1 KGHSH and CDR2 LQKENI. The CDR3, as DNA: TGTGCCAGCTCTACCCACCAGGGTTCCCTCTCTGGAAACACCATATATTTT. Amino acid sequence: CASSTHQGSLSGNTIYF. The whole variable domain, filled in from reference TRBV18 and TRBJ1-3, reads NAGVMQNPRHLVRRRGQEARLRCSPMKGHSHVYWYRQLPEEGLKFMVYLQKENIIDESGMPKERFSAEFPKEGPSILRIQQVVRGDSAAYFCASSTHQGSLSGNTIYFGEGSWLTVV.

The CDR3 protein is CASSLGTGVQETQYF. The CDR3 DNA follows: TGTGCCAGCAGCTTGGGGACAGGGGTACAAGAGACCCAGTACTTC. The chain carries TRBV7-9 and TRBJ2-5; 10 nucleotides match TRBD1. The V segment lost 3 bases and the J segment 2 bases; nucleotides outside the gene matches: 3. CDR3 length equals 15 residues. Looked up from germline, CDR1 is SEHNR and CDR2 is FQNEAQ (reference sequence).

This sequence joins TRBV20-1 and TRBJ2-7, with D unclear. V was cut by 6 bases and J by 3 bases, with 9 bases left in between. The germline CDR1 and CDR2 sequences are DFQATT and SNEGSKA (reference sequence). The CDR3 has 11 amino acids. In DNA, the CDR3 is TGCAGTGCGATGACCAACTACGAGCAGTACTTC. Its protein is CSAMTNYEQYF.

A note on this clone: Other DNA sequences in the sample encode the same CDR3. V and J are TRBV30 and TRBJ2-5; the D is unclear. The CDR3 covers 12 residues. CDR1 and CDR2 from the germline V gene are GTSNPN and SVGIG (reference sequence). The V and J ends lost 2 bases and 5 bases respectively, with 9 bases between them. CDR3 sequence (DNA): TGTGCCTGGAGTCCTGGACGGGAGACCCAGTACTTC. Protein: CAWSPGRETQYF.

The chain combines TRBV7-3 with TRBJ2-1, with TRBD2 identical over 8 bases. The ends lost 4 bases at V and 0 bases at J; junction bases unmatched: 8. This CDR3 is built from 17 residues. Germline V lookup: CDR1 SGHTA, CDR2 FQGTGA. The DNA of the CDR3 is TGTGCCAGCAGCTGGCTAGCGGGCGTATACTCCTACAATGAGCAGTTCTTC. Its protein product is CASSWLAGVYSYNEQFF. The variable domain in full, completed from reference TRBV7-3 and TRBJ2-1, reads GAGVSQTPSNKVTEKGKYVELRCDPISGHTALYWYRQSLGQGPEFLIYFQGTGAADDSGLPNDRFFAVRPEGSVSTLKIQRTERGDSAVYLCASSWLAGVYSYNEQFFGPGTRLTVL.

The chain is built from TRBV4-3 and TRBJ1-3; no reliable D call. Germline V lookup: CDR1 LGHNA, CDR2 YSLEER. The V and J ends lost 4 bases and 4 bases respectively, with 8 bases between them. This CDR3 is built from 13 residues. The CDR3 DNA reads as TGCGCCAGCAGCCCTATCGCCGGAAACACCATATATTTT. This gives the protein CASSPIAGNTIYF.

Regarding this clone: In the same sample, other DNA sequences code for this CDR3. The CDR3 region has the DNA TGTGCCAGCTCAAGAGACAGAAATGAAAAACTGTTTTTT. Its translation: CASSRDRNEKLFF. This chain links TRBV18 with TRBJ1-4, with D maybe TRBD1 (5 bases). Between the trimmed V and J ends, which lost 5 bases and 5 bases, there was a span of 9 bases. CDR1 KGHSH and CDR2 LQKENI come from the germline V gene. CDR3 size: 13 residues.